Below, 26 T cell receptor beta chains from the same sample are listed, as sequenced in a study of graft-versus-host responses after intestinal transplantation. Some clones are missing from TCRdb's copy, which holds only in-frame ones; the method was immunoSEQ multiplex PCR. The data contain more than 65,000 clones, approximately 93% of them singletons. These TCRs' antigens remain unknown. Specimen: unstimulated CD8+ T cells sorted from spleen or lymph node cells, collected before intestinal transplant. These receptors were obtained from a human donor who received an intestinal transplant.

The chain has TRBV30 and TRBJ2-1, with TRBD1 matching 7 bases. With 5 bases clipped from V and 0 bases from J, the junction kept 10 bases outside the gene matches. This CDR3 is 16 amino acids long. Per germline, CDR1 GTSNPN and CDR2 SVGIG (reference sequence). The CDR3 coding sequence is TGTGCCTGGCCGGGACAGTTTTTTAGCTCCTACAATGAGCAGTTCTTC. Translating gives CAWPGQFFSSYNEQFF.

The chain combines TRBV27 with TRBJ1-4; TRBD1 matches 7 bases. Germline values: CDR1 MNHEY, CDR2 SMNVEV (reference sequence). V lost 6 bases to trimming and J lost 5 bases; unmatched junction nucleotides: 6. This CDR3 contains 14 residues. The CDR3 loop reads CASRHLGQNEKLFF. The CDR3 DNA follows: TGTGCCAGCAGGCACCTGGGACAGAATGAAAAACTGTTTTTT.

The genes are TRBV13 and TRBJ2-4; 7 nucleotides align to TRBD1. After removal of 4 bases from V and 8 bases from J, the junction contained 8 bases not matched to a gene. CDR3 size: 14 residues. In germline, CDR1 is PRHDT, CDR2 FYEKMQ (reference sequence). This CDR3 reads CASSSRGLRDIQYF. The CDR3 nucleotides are TGTGCCAGCAGCTCGAGGGGGCTCAGGGACATTCAGTACTTC.

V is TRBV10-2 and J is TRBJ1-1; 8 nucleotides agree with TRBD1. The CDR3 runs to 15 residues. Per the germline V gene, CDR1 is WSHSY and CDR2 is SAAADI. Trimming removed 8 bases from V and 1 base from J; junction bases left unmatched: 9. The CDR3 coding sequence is TGCGCCAGCGTCGGATTAGGACAGGGGAACACTGAAGCTTTCTTT. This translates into CASVGLGQGNTEAFF.

The CDR3 bases are TGTGCCAGCAGCCCGGCTACGGGTATGAACCATGAGCAGTTCTTC. This sequence encodes CASSPATGMNHEQFF. The chain has TRBV7-3 and TRBJ2-1; no firm D call. Germline CDR1 SGHTA, CDR2 FQGTGA. Trimming shortened V by 5 bases and J by 8 bases, and 19 bases separated the two germline ends. The CDR3 has 15 residues.

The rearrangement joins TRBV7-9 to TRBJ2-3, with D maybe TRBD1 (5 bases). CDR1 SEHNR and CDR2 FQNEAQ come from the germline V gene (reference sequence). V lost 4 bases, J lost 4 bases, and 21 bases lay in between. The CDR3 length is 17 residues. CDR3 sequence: CASSSPIRTHGSDTQYF. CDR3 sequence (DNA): TGTGCCAGCAGCTCCCCAATTCGGACACACGGGTCAGATACGCAGTATTTT. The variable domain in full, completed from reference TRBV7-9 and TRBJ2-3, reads DTGVSQNPRHKITKRGQNVTFRCDPISEHNRLYWYRQTLGQGPEFLTYFQNEAQLEKSRLLSDRFSAERPKGSFSTLEIQRTEQGDSAMYLCASSSPIRTHGSDTQYFGPGTRLTVL.

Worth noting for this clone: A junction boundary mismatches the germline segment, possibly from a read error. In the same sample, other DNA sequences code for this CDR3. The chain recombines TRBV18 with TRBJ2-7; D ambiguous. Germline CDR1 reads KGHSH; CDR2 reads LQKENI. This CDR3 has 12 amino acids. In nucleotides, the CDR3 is TGTGCCAGCTCACTCTCTCAATACGAACAGTACTTC. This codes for CASSLSQYEQYF.

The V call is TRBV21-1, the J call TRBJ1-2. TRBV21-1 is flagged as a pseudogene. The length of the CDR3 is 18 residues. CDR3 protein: CASSKVKGPRRLVYGYTF. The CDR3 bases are TGTGCCAGCAGCAAGGTTAAGGGCCCAAGGCGGCTGGTCTATGGCTACACCTTC.

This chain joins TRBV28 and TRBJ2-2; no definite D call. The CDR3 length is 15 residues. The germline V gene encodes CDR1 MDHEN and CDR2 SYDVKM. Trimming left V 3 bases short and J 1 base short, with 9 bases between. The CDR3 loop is CASSLLSRNTGELFF. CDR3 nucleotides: TGTGCCAGCAGTTTGTTGTCCAGGAACACCGGGGAGCTGTTTTTT. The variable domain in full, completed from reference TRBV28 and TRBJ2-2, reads DVKVTQSSRYLVKRTGEKVFLECVQDMDHENMFWYRQDPGLGLRLIYFSYDVKMKEKGDIPEGYSVSREKKERFSLILESASTNQTSMYLCASSLLSRNTGELFFGEGSRLTVL.

CDR3 amino acids: CASSIDLETGIQPQHF. CDR3 nucleotides: TGTGCCAGTAGTATAGATCTTGAGACAGGGATACAGCCCCAGCATTTT. The chain recombines TRBV19 with TRBJ1-5; 7 bases line up with TRBD1. The CDR3 is 16 amino acids. In germline, CDR1 is LNHDA, CDR2 SQIVND (reference sequence). Germline trimming cut 0 bases from V and 7 bases from J; bases unmatched to any gene: 9. Combining the CDR3 with reference TRBV19 and TRBJ1-5 gives the whole variable domain DGGITQSPKYLFRKEGQNVTLSCEQNLNHDAMYWYRQDPGQGLRLIYYSQIVNDFQKGDIAEGYSVSREKKESFPLTVTSAQKNPTAFYLCASSIDLETGIQPQHFGDGTRLSIL.

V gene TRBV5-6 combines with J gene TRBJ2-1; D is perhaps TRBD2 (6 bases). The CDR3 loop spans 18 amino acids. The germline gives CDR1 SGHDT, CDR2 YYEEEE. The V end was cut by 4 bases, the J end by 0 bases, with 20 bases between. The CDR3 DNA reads TGTGCCAGCAGCCCTTCGATGGAGGGACCCCTCTCCTACAATGAGCAGTTCTTC. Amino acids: CASSPSMEGPLSYNEQFF.

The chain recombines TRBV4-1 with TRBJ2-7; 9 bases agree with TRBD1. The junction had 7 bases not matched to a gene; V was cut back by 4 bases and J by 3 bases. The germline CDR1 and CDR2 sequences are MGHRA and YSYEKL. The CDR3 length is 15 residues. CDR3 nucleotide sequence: TGCGCCAGCAGCCCCGTCCGGGACAGGGACTACGAGCAGTACTTC. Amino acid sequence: CASSPVRDRDYEQYF.

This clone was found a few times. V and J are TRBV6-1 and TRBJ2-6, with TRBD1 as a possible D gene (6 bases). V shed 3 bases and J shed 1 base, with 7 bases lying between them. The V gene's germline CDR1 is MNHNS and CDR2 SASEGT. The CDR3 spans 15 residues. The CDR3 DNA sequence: TGTGCCAGCAGTGAGGGACAATCTGGGGCCAACGTCCTGACTTTC. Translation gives CASSEGQSGANVLTF.

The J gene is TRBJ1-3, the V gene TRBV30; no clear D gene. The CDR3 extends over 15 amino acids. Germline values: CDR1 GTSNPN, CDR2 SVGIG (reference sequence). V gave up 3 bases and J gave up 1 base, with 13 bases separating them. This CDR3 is CAWSGVFVSGNTIYF. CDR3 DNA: TGTGCCTGGAGCGGGGTTTTCGTATCTGGAAACACCATATATTTT. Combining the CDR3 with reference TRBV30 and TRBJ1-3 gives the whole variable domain SQTIHQWPATLVQPVGSPLSLECTVEGTSNPNLYWYRQAAGRGLQLLFYSVGIGQISSEVPQNLSASRPQDRQFILSSKKLLLSDSGFYLCAWSGVFVSGNTIYFGEGSWLTVV.

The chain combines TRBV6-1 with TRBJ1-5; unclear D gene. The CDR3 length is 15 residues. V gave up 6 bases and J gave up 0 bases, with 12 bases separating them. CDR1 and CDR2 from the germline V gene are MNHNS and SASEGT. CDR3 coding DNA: TGTGCCAGCAGCCAGGACGGAAATAGCAATCAGCCCCAGCATTTT. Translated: CASSQDGNSNQPQHF.

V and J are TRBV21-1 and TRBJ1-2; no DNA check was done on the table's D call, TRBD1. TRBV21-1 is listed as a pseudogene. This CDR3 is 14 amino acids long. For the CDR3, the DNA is TGTGCCAGCAGCAAGGGGCACAGGGACTATGGCTACACCTTC. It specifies CASSKGHRDYGYTF.

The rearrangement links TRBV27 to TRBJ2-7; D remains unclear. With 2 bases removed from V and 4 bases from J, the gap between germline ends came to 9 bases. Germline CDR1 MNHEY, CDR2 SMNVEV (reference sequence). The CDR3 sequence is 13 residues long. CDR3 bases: TGTGCCAGCAGTTTAAGGCCGGCATACGAGCAGTACTTC. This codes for CASSLRPAYEQYF.

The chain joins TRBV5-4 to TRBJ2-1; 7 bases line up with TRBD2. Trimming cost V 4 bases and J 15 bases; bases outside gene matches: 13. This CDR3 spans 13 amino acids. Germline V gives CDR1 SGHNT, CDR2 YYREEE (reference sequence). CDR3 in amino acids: CASSGGLSPRWFF. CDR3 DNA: TGTGCCAGCAGCGGGGGACTATCCCCCCGGTGGTTCTTC.

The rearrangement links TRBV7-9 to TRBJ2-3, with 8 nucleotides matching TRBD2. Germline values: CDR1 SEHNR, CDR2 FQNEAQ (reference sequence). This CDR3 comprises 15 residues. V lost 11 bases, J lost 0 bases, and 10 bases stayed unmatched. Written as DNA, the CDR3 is TGTGCCGGCGGCTGGACTAGCAGTAGCACAGATACGCAGTATTTT. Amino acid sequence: CAGGWTSSSTDTQYF. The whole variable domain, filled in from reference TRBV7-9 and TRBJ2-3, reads DTGVSQNPRHKITKRGQNVTFRCDPISEHNRLYWYRQTLGQGPEFLTYFQNEAQLEKSRLLSDRFSAERPKGSFSTLEIQRTEQGDSAMYLCAGGWTSSSTDTQYFGPGTRLTVL.

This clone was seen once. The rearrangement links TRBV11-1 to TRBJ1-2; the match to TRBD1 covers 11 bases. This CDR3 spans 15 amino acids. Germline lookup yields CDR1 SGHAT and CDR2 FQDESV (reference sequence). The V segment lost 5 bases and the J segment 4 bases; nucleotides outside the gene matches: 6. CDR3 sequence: CASSLGTGGAYGYTF. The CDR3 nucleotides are TGTGCCAGCAGCCTCGGGACAGGGGGGGCCTATGGCTACACCTTC.

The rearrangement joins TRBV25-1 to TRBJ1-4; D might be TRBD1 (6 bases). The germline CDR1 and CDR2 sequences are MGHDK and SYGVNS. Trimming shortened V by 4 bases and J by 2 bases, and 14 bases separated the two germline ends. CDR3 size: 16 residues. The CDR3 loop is CASSGGPGPTNEKLFF. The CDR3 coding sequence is TGTGCCAGCAGTGGGGGGCCAGGCCCCACTAATGAAAAACTGTTTTTT.

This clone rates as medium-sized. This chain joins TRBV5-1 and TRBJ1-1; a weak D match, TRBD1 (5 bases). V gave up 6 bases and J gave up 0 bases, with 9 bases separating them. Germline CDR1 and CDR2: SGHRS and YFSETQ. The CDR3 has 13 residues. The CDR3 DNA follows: TGCGCCAGCACGGGGGTGATGAACACTGAAGCTTTCTTT. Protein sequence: CASTGVMNTEAFF.

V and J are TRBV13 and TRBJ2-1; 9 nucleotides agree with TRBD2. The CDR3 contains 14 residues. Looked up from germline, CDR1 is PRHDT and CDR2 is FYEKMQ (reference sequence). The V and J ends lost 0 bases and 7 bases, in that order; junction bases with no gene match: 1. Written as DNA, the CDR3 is TGTGCCAGCAGCTTAGGGCTAGCGGGGAATGAGCAGTTCTTC. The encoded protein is CASSLGLAGNEQFF. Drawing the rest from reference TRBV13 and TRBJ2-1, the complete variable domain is AAGVIQSPRHLIKEKRETATLKCYPIPRHDTVYWYQQGPGQDPQFLISFYEKMQSDKGSIPDRFSAQQFSDYHSELNMSSLELGDSALYFCASSLGLAGNEQFFGPGTRLTVL.

CDR3 in DNA: TGTGCCAGCAGCTTAATCGGGAGGCCCTATGAGCAGTTCTTC. Translating gives CASSLIGRPYEQFF. The chain uses TRBV7-9 and TRBJ2-1, with TRBD2 matching 7 bases. V gave up 2 bases and J gave up 8 bases; unmatched junction bases: 6. Germline CDR1 and CDR2: SEHNR and FQNEAQ (reference sequence). There are 14 residues in the CDR3.

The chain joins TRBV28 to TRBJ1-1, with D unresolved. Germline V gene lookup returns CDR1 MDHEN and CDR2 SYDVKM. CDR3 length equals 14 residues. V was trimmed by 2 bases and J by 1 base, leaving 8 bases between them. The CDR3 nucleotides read TGTGCCAGCAGTTTAACTGGCAAGAACACTGAAGCTTTCTTT. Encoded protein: CASSLTGKNTEAFF.

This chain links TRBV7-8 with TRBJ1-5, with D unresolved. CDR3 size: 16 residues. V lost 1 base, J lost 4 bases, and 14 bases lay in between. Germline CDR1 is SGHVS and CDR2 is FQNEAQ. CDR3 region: CASSLGSGGRNQPQHF. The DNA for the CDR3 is TGTGCCAGCAGCTTAGGTTCTGGAGGGAGAAATCAGCCCCAGCATTTT.